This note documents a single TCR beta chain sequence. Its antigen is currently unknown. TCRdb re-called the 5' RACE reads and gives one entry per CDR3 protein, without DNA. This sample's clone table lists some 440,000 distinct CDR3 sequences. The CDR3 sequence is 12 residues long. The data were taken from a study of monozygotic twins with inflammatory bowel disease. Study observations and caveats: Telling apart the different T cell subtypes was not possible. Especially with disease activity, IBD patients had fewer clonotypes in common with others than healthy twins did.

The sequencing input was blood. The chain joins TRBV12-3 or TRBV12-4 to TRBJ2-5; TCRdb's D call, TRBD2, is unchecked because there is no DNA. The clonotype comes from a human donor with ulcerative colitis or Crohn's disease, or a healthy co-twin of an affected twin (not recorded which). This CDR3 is CATARGEETQYF.